The 26 T cell receptor beta chains reported below all come from one sample, sequenced in a study of CD4 and CD8 cells across lung adenocarcinoma regions. TCRdb processed the PCR reads anew with MiXCR; each CDR3 protein has one entry. The sample contains 20,000 to 25,000 distinct CDR3 sequences, around half of which appear only once. Material: CD8+ T cells from the center of a lung tumor. The origin of the receptors is a female donor with lung adenocarcinoma. The CD4 and CD8 labels of this study may be unreliable.

This clonotype was observed at least ten times. The chain couples TRBV14 to TRBJ2-5; D tentatively fits TRBD1 or TRBD2 (6 bases each). Germline CDR1 SGHDN, CDR2 FVKESK. V was trimmed by 1 base and J by 4 bases, leaving 10 bases between them. The CDR3 runs to 14 residues. The CDR3, as DNA: TGTGCCAGCAGCCAAGGGGGGGCGGCAGAGACCCAGTACTTC. Its translation is CASSQGGAAETQYF.

The rearrangement joins TRBV6-5 to TRBJ2-1; TRBD2 agrees at 15 bases. CDR3 length: 16 amino acids. The junction had 5 bases not matched to a gene; V was cut back by 4 bases and J by 7 bases. Germline CDR1 and CDR2: MNHEY and SVGAGI. CDR3 nucleotide sequence: TGTGCCAGCAGTTCACGGACTAGCGGGAGGGAAAATGAGCAGTTCTTC. It yields the protein CASSSRTSGRENEQFF.

A word on this clonotype: At one of its ends the junction is not consistent with the germline gene, which may arise from a read error. The chain is built from TRBV11-3 and TRBJ2-4; 9 nucleotides line up with TRBD2. CDR1 is SGHNT and CDR2 is YENEEA in the germline V gene. The CDR3 is 17 amino acids. This chain's CDR3 is CVSSGHIAGVSYNEQYF. CDR3 DNA: TGTGTCAGCAGCGGACATATAGCGGGAGTCTCCTACAATGAGCAGTACTTC.

The table lists this clonotype with a few counts. The V call is TRBV6-5, the J call TRBJ2-1; TRBD2 might be the D (5 bases). The V end was cut by 4 bases, the J end by 7 bases, with 14 bases between. From germline, CDR1 is MNHEY and CDR2 SVGAGI. The CDR3 consists of 14 residues. In DNA form, the CDR3 reads TGTGCCAGCAGTTTTCCGGGAAGGGATAATGAGCAGTTCTTC. Encoded protein: CASSFPGRDNEQFF.

The chain recombines TRBV7-8 with TRBJ2-4, with TRBD1 as a possible D gene (5 bases). CDR3 size: 16 residues. Per germline, CDR1 SGHVS and CDR2 FQNEAQ. V was pared by 5 bases and J by 0 bases, with 14 bases between. CDR3 bases: TGTGCCAGCAGCCCAAACCGACAGCTAGCCAAAAACATTCAGTACTTC. This translates into CASSPNRQLAKNIQYF. The variable domain in full, completed from reference TRBV7-8 and TRBJ2-4, reads GAGVSQSPRYKVAKRGQDVALRCDPISGHVSLFWYQQALGQGPEFLTYFQNEAQLDKSGLPSDRFFAERPEGSVSTLKIQRTQQEDSAVYLCASSPNRQLAKNIQYFGAGTRLSVL.

By proportion, this clonotype is medium-sized. V and J are TRBV27 and TRBJ2-1; D remains ambiguous. The tail of the sequence fits TRBJ2-7 better, so the J call may be wrong. CDR1 MNHEY and CDR2 SMNVEV come from the germline V gene (reference sequence). The CDR3 runs 13 residues. CDR3 nucleotides: TGTGCCAGCATCCCCGTCCGCGTGGACGAGCAGTACGTC. Its protein product is CASIPVRVDEQYV.

A single count supports this clonotype. The chain carries TRBV27 and TRBJ2-3, with D maybe TRBD1 (6 bases). The better agreement between TRBJ2-7 and the DNA end casts doubt on the J call. The CDR3 sequence is 15 residues long. Germline lookup yields CDR1 MNHEY and CDR2 SMNVEV (reference sequence). In nucleotides, the CDR3 is TGTGCCAGGGGGACCGGGCGCCGGGACAAAGATACGCAGTACTTC. As protein: CARGTGRRDKDTQYF.

The sample holds a few counts of this clonotype. The chain carries TRBV3-1 and TRBJ2-1; 11 positions match TRBD2. The germline V gene encodes CDR1 LGHDT and CDR2 YNNKEL (reference sequence). The CDR3 contains 15 residues. Trimming took 8 bases from V and 7 from J; bases not matched to a gene: 10. The CDR3 DNA follows: TGTGCCAGCGGAAAGCTAGCGGGAGGAGGGAATGAGCAGTTCTTC. It translates to CASGKLAGGGNEQFF.

This clonotype was seen more than once but under ten times. Since the CDR3 does not end with the conserved phenylalanine or tryptophan, this likely comes from a read error. This chain uses TRBV7-2 with TRBJ2-1; D uncertain. The J call may be mistaken, given a closer DNA end match to TRBJ2-5. From germline, CDR1 is SGHTA and CDR2 FQGNSA. This CDR3 comprises 15 residues. CDR3 in amino acids: CASSLRSRTQETQYL. CDR3 sequence (DNA): TGTGCCAGCAGCTTAAGGTCTAGGACCCAAGAGACCCAGTACTTA.

The gene calls are TRBV7-2 and TRBJ2-3; D remains ambiguous. The DNA matches TRBJ2-7 better at its end, which makes the J call doubtful. CDR1 and CDR2 (germline): SGHTA, FQGNSA. This CDR3 spans 14 amino acids. CDR3 protein: CASSLAYGTYEQYF. CDR3 bases: TGTGCCAGCAGCTTAGCGTACGGTACCTACGAGCAGTACTTC.

The J gene is TRBJ2-4, the V gene TRBV27, with 8 bases fitting TRBD2. V was pared by 7 bases and J by 13 bases, with 18 bases of the junction left unmatched. This CDR3 region has 15 residues. Germline-derived CDR1 and CDR2 are MNHEY and SMNVEV (reference sequence). The CDR3 coding sequence is TGTGCCAGCACCGGGGGGGTGAGAGCCGCAAATACGCAGTACTTC. It codes for CASTGGVRAANTQYF.

The V call is TRBV27, the J call TRBJ2-3; 7 bases agree with TRBD2. The CDR3 is 14 amino acids. The V gene's germline CDR1 is MNHEY and CDR2 SMNVEV (reference sequence). CDR3 sequence reads: CAGGGGQGTDTQYF. The CDR3 DNA follows: TGTGCGGGCGGGGGAGGTCAGGGCACAGATACGCAGTATTTT.

Turning to this clonotype: The junction shows a germline mismatch at one end, possibly a read error. V usage is TRBV10-3 and J usage is TRBJ2-1; 8 bases line up with TRBD2. The CDR3 has 15 amino acids. Germline V gene data show CDR1 as ENHRY and CDR2 as SYGVKD. CDR3 in amino acids: CAIRTSGVGNNAQFF. CDR3 coding DNA: TGTGCCATCAGAACTAGCGGTGTAGGCAACAATGCGCAGTTCTTC.

The V gene is TRBV27, the J gene TRBJ2-3, with D unresolved. V lost 3 bases and J 11 bases, leaving 18 bases between the germline ends. The germline V gene has CDR1 MNHEY and CDR2 SMNVEV (reference sequence). The CDR3 loop spans 14 amino acids. CDR3 region: CASSLRRETNMQYF. CDR3 nucleotide sequence: TGTGCCAGCAGTTTGAGACGAGAGACAAACATGCAGTATTTT.

This clonotype was observed many times. The chain joins TRBV11-1 to TRBJ2-1; 7 nucleotides align to TRBD2. Germline-derived CDR1 and CDR2 are SGHAT and FQDESV (reference sequence). The CDR3 has 16 amino acids. Trimming at V came to 0 bases and at J to 5 bases, leaving 7 bases not matched to a gene. The CDR3 region has the DNA TGTGCCAGCAGCTTAGCGCCTAGCGGATGGGACAATGAGCAGTTCTTC. It specifies CASSLAPSGWDNEQFF.

The chain carries TRBV6-5 and TRBJ2-2; possible D gene TRBD1, 5 bases. V was trimmed by 2 bases and J by 3 bases, leaving 19 bases between them. Per germline, CDR1 MNHEY and CDR2 SVGAGI. CDR3 size: 18 residues. The CDR3 DNA is TGTGCCAGCAGTTACACAGGATACTTAGACACTTACACCGGGGAGCTGTTTTTT. Protein: CASSYTGYLDTYTGELFF.

This chain links TRBV12-3 or TRBV12-4 with TRBJ1-2, with D possibly being TRBD1 (6 bases). The CDR3 extends over 14 amino acids. Trimming pared 6 bases from V and 7 bases from J, leaving 18 bases between. DNA of the CDR3: TGTGCCAGCAGATTTACAGGGAATAGTGGTGGCTACACCTTC. Protein product: CASRFTGNSGGYTF.

The genes are TRBV6-5 and TRBJ2-7; TRBD1 matches at 7 bases. CDR3 size: 16 residues. The germline V gene encodes CDR1 MNHEY and CDR2 SVGAGI. V lost 0 bases, J lost 3 bases, and 8 bases stayed unmatched. CDR3 amino acids: CASSYSRTGFGYEQYF. The CDR3 region has the DNA TGTGCCAGCAGTTACTCGAGGACAGGATTCGGCTACGAGCAGTACTTC.

This chain links TRBV6-5 with TRBJ1-6; the match to TRBD1 covers 7 bases. Losses at the gene ends were 4 bases for V and 7 bases for J; bases not matched to a gene: 4. The CDR3 has 14 residues. Germline assignment: CDR1 MNHEY and CDR2 SVGAGI. As DNA, the CDR3 is TGTGCCAGCAGTTTGGGACAGTTCAATTCACCCCTCCACTTT. It yields the protein CASSLGQFNSPLHF.

This clonotype was picked up one time. At one end, the junction sequence differs from germline, possibly due to a read error. The rearrangement links TRBV27 to TRBJ2-4, with D possibly being TRBD2 (5 bases). In germline, CDR1 is MNHEY, CDR2 SMNVEV (reference sequence). The CDR3 totals 15 residues. This CDR3 reads CARGSGVCAQDIQYF. The DNA for the CDR3 is TGTGCCAGGGGGTCCGGGGTATGTGCCCAAGACATCCAGTACTTC.

There are many counts of this clonotype. The chain is built from TRBV6-4 and TRBJ2-1; weak D call: TRBD2 (5 bases). The CDR3 is made up of 13 amino acids. Germline V gene data show CDR1 as MRHNA and CDR2 as SNTAGT. The germline V and J ends were trimmed by 6 bases and 7 bases, with 13 bases remaining between them. The chain's CDR3 is CASRPEGDNEQFF. The CDR3 bases are TGTGCCAGCAGACCCGAGGGAGATAATGAGCAGTTCTTC.

The chain couples TRBV10-3 to TRBJ2-5; D unclear. There are 14 residues in the CDR3. V lost 11 bases and J 0 bases, leaving 16 bases between the germline ends. Germline assignment: CDR1 ENHRY and CDR2 SYGVKD. The CDR3 sequence is CAVGRGRDQETQYF. CDR3 bases: TGTGCCGTCGGAAGAGGCCGCGACCAAGAGACCCAGTACTTC.

V and J are TRBV6-1 and TRBJ2-5; D not certain. V lost 6 bases, J lost 11 bases, and 22 bases lay in between. The germline gives CDR1 MNHNS, CDR2 SASEGT. This CDR3 has 14 amino acids. This chain's CDR3 is CASSSLTAAAQQYF. The CDR3 DNA reads as TGTGCCAGCAGCTCCCTAACGGCGGCGGCCCAGCAGTACTTC.

This CDR3 reads CASTLRQTGELFF. The CDR3 DNA reads as TGTGCCAGCACTCTAAGACAGACCGGGGAGCTGTTTTTT. V and J are TRBV6-1 and TRBJ2-2, with a tentative D call TRBD1 (5 bases). With 7 bases removed from V and 5 bases from J, the gap between germline ends came to 11 bases. CDR1 is MNHNS, CDR2 SASEGT, per germline. CDR3 length: 13 amino acids.

The chain links TRBV6-1 to TRBJ2-1; D ambiguous. There are 14 residues in the CDR3. Trimming removed 11 bases at V and 12 bases at J, with 26 bases between. The germline CDR1 and CDR2 sequences are MNHNS and SASEGT. CDR3 coding DNA: TGTGCCGGCAACACATGGGTGTCCCGAAATACGCAGTTCTTC. This encodes CAGNTWVSRNTQFF.

Ten or more counts support this clonotype. This chain links TRBV6-5 with TRBJ2-3; TRBD2 matches at 8 bases. The V segment lost 2 bases and the J segment 5 bases; nucleotides outside the gene matches: 6. CDR3 length equals 15 residues. The germline V gene encodes CDR1 MNHEY and CDR2 SVGAGI. CDR3 amino acids: CASSYGGRRGDTQYF. In DNA, the CDR3 is TGTGCCAGCAGTTACGGCGGGAGGCGGGGAGATACGCAGTATTTT.